The 21 T cell receptor beta chains listed next were all sequenced from one sample in a study of blood T cell repertoires in COVID-19. Produced via immunoSEQ multiplex PCR; TCRdb's table is partial and in-frame only. This sample has fewer than 350,000 clones, with around nine tenths found just once. The sample was PBMCs or T cells enriched from blood (not recorded which). These receptors originate from a woman aged 40 to 55 who had recovered from COVID-19.

This rearrangement joins TRBV12-3 or TRBV12-4 to TRBJ2-7; no reliable D call. Between the trimmed V and J ends, which lost 3 bases and 0 bases, there was a span of 6 bases. The CDR3 loop spans 13 amino acids. For the CDR3, the DNA is TGTGCCAGCAGTTTGGGCAGCTCCTACGAGCAGTACTTC. Translated, it gives CASSLGSSYEQYF.

Here the CDR3 DNA reads TGTGCCAGCAGCGTAGATGGGGGGACGAACACTGAAGCTTTCTTT. As protein: CASSVDGGTNTEAFF. V gene TRBV9 combines with J gene TRBJ1-1; possibly TRBD1 for D (5 bases). The CDR3 runs 15 residues. The germline V gene encodes CDR1 SGDLS and CDR2 YYNGEE. With 0 bases removed from V and 1 base from J, the gap between germline ends came to 10 bases.

The rearrangement uses TRBV9 and TRBJ1-3, with TRBD1 matching over 7 bases. The V gene end was trimmed by 2 bases and the J gene end by 4 bases; junction bases not matched to a gene: 3. CDR1 and CDR2 (germline): SGDLS, YYNGEE. The length of the CDR3 is 14 residues. For the CDR3, the DNA is TGTGCCAGCAGCGTGACAGGGCTAGGAAACACCATATATTTT. Its protein product is CASSVTGLGNTIYF.

The V and J genes are TRBV6-2 or TRBV6-3 and TRBJ1-5; tentative D call: TRBD1 (6 bases). CDR3 size: 16 residues. Trimming took 6 bases from V and 2 from J, leaving 17 bases between them. CDR1 and CDR2 from the germline V gene are MNHEY and SVGEGT. The CDR3 here is CASSPWGPRGNQPQHF. DNA of the CDR3: TGTGCCAGCAGCCCTTGGGGGCCCCGGGGCAATCAGCCCCAGCATTTT.

The CDR3 spells CASSLNPLYGYTF. CDR3 DNA sequence: TGTGCCAGCAGCTTGAATCCCCTATATGGCTACACCTTC. The chain links TRBV5-5 to TRBJ1-2; D remains unclear. Per germline, CDR1 SGHKS and CDR2 YYEKEE (reference sequence). V was clipped by 1 base and J by 5 bases, with 9 bases between them. The CDR3 runs to 13 residues.

V usage is TRBV10-2 and J usage is TRBJ1-4; D is unresolved. Germline loops: CDR1 WSHSY, CDR2 SAAADI. The CDR3 covers 14 residues. Trimming cost V 0 bases and J 13 bases, with 15 bases left between them. CDR3 amino acids: CASSESRLPPGLFF. As DNA, the CDR3 is TGCGCCAGCAGTGAGTCTAGACTCCCGCCGGGACTGTTTTTT.

This chain connects TRBV19 to TRBJ2-5; perhaps TRBD2 as D (6 bases). Germline lookup yields CDR1 LNHDA and CDR2 SQIVND (reference sequence). Trimming took 1 base from V and 2 from J, leaving 11 bases between them. This CDR3 is built from 15 residues. The CDR3 DNA is TGTGCCAGTAGTATAGTGGCGAGCGGGCAAGAGACCCAGTACTTC. It codes for CASSIVASGQETQYF.

This clone was recorded only once. The V call is TRBV9, the J call TRBJ1-1; 10 bases align to TRBD1. V lost 4 bases and J lost 4; bases outside the gene matches: 7. In germline, CDR1 is SGDLS, CDR2 YYNGEE. The CDR3 is 15 amino acids. The CDR3 region is CASSSRTGGITEAFF. In DNA form, the CDR3 reads TGTGCCAGCAGCTCCCGGACAGGGGGGATCACTGAAGCTTTCTTT.

The J gene is TRBJ2-2, the V gene TRBV30, with unresolved D. Deletions cut 2 bases from V and 6 bases from J, with 13 bases between. From germline, CDR1 is GTSNPN and CDR2 SVGIG (reference sequence). The CDR3 extends over 14 amino acids. The CDR3 sequence is CAWSTHSEAGELFF. CDR3 nucleotide sequence: TGTGCCTGGAGTACCCACTCCGAGGCCGGGGAGCTGTTTTTT.

The rearrangement uses TRBV18 and TRBJ1-5, with 11 bases that match TRBD1. The ends lost 1 base at V and 5 bases at J; junction bases unmatched: 1. CDR3 size: 15 residues. Germline CDR1 KGHSH, CDR2 LQKENI. For the CDR3, the DNA is TGTGCCAGCTCACCACGGGACAGGGGGGATCAGCCCCAGCATTTT. Protein: CASSPRDRGDQPQHF.

The V and J genes are TRBV4-2 and TRBJ2-3; 11 nucleotides line up with TRBD2. The CDR3 runs 15 residues. Germline loops: CDR1 LGHNA, CDR2 YNFKEQ. V lost 4 bases and J lost 2; bases outside the gene matches: 2. The CDR3 sequence is CASSLAGGDTDTQYF. In nucleotides, the CDR3 is TGTGCCAGCAGCCTAGCGGGAGGGGACACAGATACGCAGTATTTT.

CDR3 nucleotides: TGTGCCAGTAGTACAGGGGCAGGGGGCCCGGTGGAGCAGTACTTC. The encoded protein is CASSTGAGGPVEQYF. The V call is TRBV19, the J call TRBJ2-7, with TRBD1 matching over 8 bases. CDR1 is LNHDA and CDR2 is SQIVND in the germline V gene (reference sequence). The CDR3 runs 15 residues. V shed 4 bases, J shed 7 bases, and the junction held 12 bases outside the gene matches.

The chain combines TRBV5-1 with TRBJ2-2, with 13 bases matching TRBD2. CDR1 and CDR2 from the germline V gene are SGHRS and YFSETQ. The CDR3 is 15 residues long. The V gene end was trimmed by 3 bases and the J gene end by 8 bases; junction bases not matched to a gene: 4. CDR3 nucleotides: TGCGCCAGCAGCTGGACTAGCGGGAGAACGGGGGAGCTGTTTTTT. Translating gives CASSWTSGRTGELFF.

This sequence joins TRBV18 and TRBJ1-2; D remains ambiguous. Germline lookup yields CDR1 KGHSH and CDR2 LQKENI. The CDR3 is 13 residues long. Trimming pared 2 bases from V and 3 bases from J, leaving 7 bases between. The CDR3 loop is CASSPVSDYGYTF. CDR3 nucleotide sequence: TGTGCCAGCTCACCAGTCAGCGACTATGGCTACACCTTC.

The chain carries TRBV6-5 and TRBJ2-1, with 7 positions matching TRBD1. V was pared by 7 bases and J by 4 bases, with 7 bases of the junction left unmatched. CDR3 length equals 14 residues. Germline values: CDR1 MNHEY, CDR2 SVGAGI. The CDR3 loop is CASTVGQVYNEQFF. CDR3 DNA: TGTGCCAGCACCGTAGGACAGGTGTACAATGAGCAGTTCTTC.

The chain couples TRBV7-2 to TRBJ2-1, with 9 bases lining up with TRBD2. Trimming took 4 bases from V and 7 from J; bases not matched to a gene: 5. The germline V gene encodes CDR1 SGHTA and CDR2 FQGNSA. The CDR3 covers 14 residues. CDR3 sequence (DNA): TGTGCCAGCAGCTATCTGGCGGGGGGGAATGAGCAGTTCTTC. Residues: CASSYLAGGNEQFF.

This clone is a singleton in its sample. CDR3: CAWSYGAQETQYF. The CDR3 DNA reads as TGTGCCTGGTCCTATGGGGCCCAAGAGACCCAGTACTTC. The J gene is TRBJ2-5, the V gene TRBV30, with a tentative D call TRBD1 (5 bases). This CDR3 contains 13 residues. The V end was cut by 5 bases, the J end by 1 base, with 11 bases between. Germline CDR1 reads GTSNPN; CDR2 reads SVGIG (reference sequence). Combining the CDR3 with reference TRBV30 and TRBJ2-5 gives the whole variable domain SQTIHQWPATLVQPVGSPLSLECTVEGTSNPNLYWYRQAAGRGLQLLFYSVGIGQISSEVPQNLSASRPQDRQFILSSKKLLLSDSGFYLCAWSYGAQETQYFGPGTRLLVL.

The V call is TRBV11-2, the J call TRBJ1-2, with a possible D match to TRBD1 (6 bases). V lost 4 bases and J 2 bases, leaving 14 bases between the germline ends. Germline lookup yields CDR1 SGHAT and CDR2 FQNNGV. The CDR3 has 15 amino acids. This CDR3 is CASSSIGGWNYGYTF. The CDR3 region has the DNA TGTGCCAGCAGCTCCATAGGGGGATGGAACTATGGCTACACCTTC.

J is TRBJ2-2 and V is TRBV29-1, with TRBD2 matching over 10 bases. The length of the CDR3 is 13 residues. Germline CDR1 reads SQVTM; CDR2 reads ANQGSEA. Trimming removed 6 bases from V and 5 bases from J; junction bases left unmatched: 3. The CDR3: CSVRTSGTGELFF. The CDR3 region has the DNA TGCAGCGTGAGGACTAGCGGTACCGGGGAGCTGTTTTTT.

The rearrangement uses TRBV6-2 or TRBV6-3 and TRBJ2-7; possible D gene TRBD2, 5 bases. Deletions cut 3 bases from V and 1 base from J, with 13 bases between. Germline loops: CDR1 MNHEY, CDR2 SVGEGT. The CDR3 is 15 amino acids. The chain's CDR3 is CASSYWRVGSYEQYF. The CDR3 region has the DNA TGTGCCAGCAGTTATTGGCGGGTCGGGTCCTACGAGCAGTACTTC.

This chain connects TRBV4-1 to TRBJ1-6; 8 nucleotides align to TRBD1. In germline, CDR1 is MGHRA, CDR2 YSYEKL. V gave up 3 bases and J gave up 7 bases; unmatched junction bases: 8. This CDR3 spans 16 amino acids. CDR3 in amino acids: CASSHSTGGGNSPLHF. The CDR3 region has the DNA TGCGCCAGCAGCCACTCTACAGGGGGAGGAAATTCACCCCTCCACTTT.